This passage covers 18 T cell receptor beta chains from one sample sequenced in a study of blood T cell repertoires in COVID-19. Produced via immunoSEQ multiplex PCR; TCRdb's table is partial and in-frame only. This table has about 100,000 clones, just under 85% appearing once. Sequencing was carried out using peripheral blood. The receptors here all came from a man aged 50-59 years with active or convalescent COVID-19.

In its sample, this clone was seen once. The chain carries TRBV3-1 (or the pseudogene TRBV3-2) and TRBJ2-7; 12 bases agree with TRBD2. The germline V gene encodes CDR1 LGHDT and CDR2 YNNKEL (reference sequence). The CDR3 loop spans 16 amino acids. The trim removed 2 bases at V and 3 bases at J, leaving 5 bases unmatched. The CDR3 reads CASSQRLAGASYEQYF. The CDR3 DNA reads as TGTGCCAGCAGCCAACGACTAGCGGGAGCCAGCTACGAGCAGTACTTC.

This rearrangement joins TRBV5-4 to TRBJ1-6; D not certain. Trimming pared 2 bases from V and 5 bases from J, leaving 2 bases between. Germline V gives CDR1 SGHNT, CDR2 YYREEE (reference sequence). CDR3 length: 12 amino acids. This CDR3 is CASSFNNSPLHF. DNA of the CDR3: TGTGCCAGCAGCTTCAATAATTCACCCCTCCACTTT.

This sequence joins TRBV20-1 and TRBJ2-7; D might be TRBD1 (6 bases). This CDR3 has 11 amino acids. Trimming cost V 7 bases and J 4 bases, with 11 bases left between them. Germline lookup yields CDR1 DFQATT and CDR2 SNEGSKA (reference sequence). Here the CDR3 reads CSVAGEYEQYF. The CDR3 region has the DNA TGCAGTGTTGCAGGGGAATACGAGCAGTACTTC.

The chain uses TRBV7-8 and TRBJ2-1; TRBD2 aligns across 8 bases. Germline-derived CDR1 and CDR2 are SGHVS and FQNEAQ. With V trimmed by 2 bases and J by 5 bases, 14 bases remained unmatched. This CDR3 comprises 18 residues. The chain's CDR3 is CASSLRTSGTVVHNEQFF. CDR3 coding DNA: TGTGCCAGCAGCTTACGTACTAGCGGTACTGTCGTCCACAATGAGCAGTTCTTC.

V usage is TRBV2 and J usage is TRBJ1-1; weak D call: TRBD1 (5 bases). V lost 3 bases, J lost 0 bases, and 14 bases lay in between. This CDR3 region has 16 residues. CDR1 and CDR2 from the germline V gene are SNHLY and FYNNEI. The CDR3 DNA sequence: TGTGCCAGCAGTGATTCAAGCGGGGCGTTGAACACTGAAGCTTTCTTT. Protein sequence: CASSDSSGALNTEAFF.

The chain combines TRBV9 with TRBJ2-5; a possible D gene is TRBD1 (5 bases). The CDR3 consists of 14 residues. Germline CDR1 is SGDLS and CDR2 is YYNGEE. Deletions cut 4 bases from V and 5 bases from J, with 15 bases between. Here the CDR3 DNA reads TGTGCCAGCAGCCCCCTCGGCAGGGCTGAGACCCAGTACTTC. Its translation is CASSPLGRAETQYF.

This rearrangement joins TRBV5-1 to TRBJ1-4; the D gene is possibly TRBD1 (5 bases). V lost 6 bases and J lost 4, with 16 bases in between. Germline V gene lookup returns CDR1 SGHRS and CDR2 YFSETQ. This CDR3 has 15 amino acids. The CDR3 loop reads CASTLEGPSNEKLFF. Here the CDR3 DNA reads TGCGCCAGCACATTGGAGGGACCGAGTAATGAAAAACTGTTTTTT.

This chain joins TRBV13 and TRBJ2-2, with D possibly TRBD2 on 6 matching bases. Germline assignment: CDR1 PRHDT and CDR2 FYEKMQ (reference sequence). V gave up 4 bases and J gave up 3 bases, with 15 bases separating them. The CDR3 runs 16 residues. The DNA of the CDR3 is TGTGCCAGCAGCTCCCGGAGGGCGGGATACACCGGGGAGCTGTTTTTT. It yields the protein CASSSRRAGYTGELFF. Full variable domain (missing parts from reference TRBV13 and TRBJ2-2): AAGVIQSPRHLIKEKRETATLKCYPIPRHDTVYWYQQGPGQDPQFLISFYEKMQSDKGSIPDRFSAQQFSDYHSELNMSSLELGDSALYFCASSSRRAGYTGELFFGEGSRLTVL.

The chain uses TRBV18 and TRBJ1-1; TRBD1 might be the D (6 bases). The V and J ends lost 1 base and 4 bases respectively, with 13 bases between them. The CDR3 has 15 residues. Germline V lookup: CDR1 KGHSH, CDR2 LQKENI. CDR3 in DNA: TGTGCCAGCTCACCACGGGCAGGGGTAAGCACTGAAGCTTTCTTT. The encoded protein is CASSPRAGVSTEAFF.

The chain recombines TRBV30 with TRBJ1-1, with a weak D call TRBD1 (5 bases). The CDR3 totals 12 residues. V dropped 4 bases and J dropped 2 bases, with 8 bases sitting between them. Germline loops: CDR1 GTSNPN, CDR2 SVGIG (reference sequence). The DNA of the CDR3 is TGTGCCTGGATCAGGGAAAACACTGAAGCTTTCTTT. It codes for CAWIRENTEAFF.

V is TRBV6-5 and J is TRBJ2-5; no clear D gene. Trimming took 5 bases from V and 5 from J, leaving 15 bases between them. The CDR3 contains 14 residues. The germline V gene has CDR1 MNHEY and CDR2 SVGAGI. For the CDR3, the DNA is TGTGCCAGCAGTCCGACAAGGCGACCCGAGACCCAGTACTTC. This sequence encodes CASSPTRRPETQYF.

This rearrangement joins TRBV25-1 to TRBJ1-4; D remains unclear. Germline V gene data show CDR1 as MGHDK and CDR2 as SYGVNS. The CDR3 has 14 residues. V lost 3 bases and J 7 bases, leaving 12 bases between the germline ends. CDR3 in amino acids: CASSDSLPGEKLFF. The CDR3 nucleotides are TGTGCCAGCAGTGATTCCCTACCGGGTGAAAAACTGTTTTTT.

The gene calls are TRBV5-4 and TRBJ2-2; 15 bases are a match to TRBD2. V shed 4 bases and J 4 bases; nucleotides not matched to a gene: 2. CDR1 is SGHNT and CDR2 is YYREEE in the germline V gene (reference sequence). CDR3 length: 16 amino acids. The CDR3 protein is CASSPGLAGGTGELFF. The DNA of the CDR3 is TGTGCCAGCAGCCCGGGACTAGCGGGAGGCACCGGGGAGCTGTTTTTT.

The chain has TRBV24-1 and TRBJ1-5, with D uncertain. V was pared by 1 base and J by 6 bases, with 3 bases between. CDR1 and CDR2 (germline): KGHDR, SFDVKD. The CDR3 has 12 amino acids. The CDR3 sequence: CATSDFGQPQHF. CDR3 nucleotides: TGTGCCACCAGTGATTTCGGTCAGCCCCAGCATTTT.

This clone is a singleton in its sample. The J gene is TRBJ2-1, the V gene TRBV7-3, with unresolved D. The V gene lost 5 bases and the J gene lost 0 bases, with 8 bases spanning the gap. CDR1 SGHTA and CDR2 FQGTGA come from the germline V gene. This CDR3 comprises 14 residues. CDR3 loop: CASSPPGSYNEQFF. The CDR3 DNA follows: TGTGCCAGCAGCCCCCCCGGCTCCTACAATGAGCAGTTCTTC.

The chain recombines TRBV6-5 with TRBJ2-7, with D unclear. The CDR3 is 14 residues long. In germline, CDR1 is MNHEY, CDR2 SVGAGI. Trimming took off 0 bases at V and 7 bases at J, with 13 bases between the two ends. The CDR3 DNA is TGTGCCAGCAGTTACTCCGCGCAGGTCGTGGAGCAGTACTTC. It specifies CASSYSAQVVEQYF.

This chain uses TRBV2 with TRBJ1-6, with 7 bases fitting TRBD1. Germline V CDR1 and CDR2: SNHLY, FYNNEI. V was clipped by 2 bases and J by 7 bases; unmatched bases: 5. CDR3 length equals 15 residues. CDR3 in amino acids: CASSELGQQNSPLHF. In DNA form, the CDR3 reads TGTGCCAGCAGTGAATTGGGACAGCAAAATTCACCCCTCCACTTT. Together with reference TRBV2 and TRBJ1-6, the CDR3 gives the full variable domain: EPEVTQTPSHQVTQMGQEVILRCVPISNHLYFYWYRQILGQKVEFLVSFYNNEISEKSEIFDDQFSVERPDGSNFTLKIRSTKLEDSAMYFCASSELGQQNSPLHFGNGTRLTVT.

The V gene is TRBV28, the J gene TRBJ1-5; tentatively, D is TRBD1 (5 bases). This CDR3 spans 15 amino acids. CDR1 and CDR2 from the germline V gene are MDHEN and SYDVKM. Trimming took 2 bases from V and 0 from J, leaving 8 bases between them. The CDR3 region has the DNA TGTGCCAGCAGTTTAGGAGGGGCTAGCAATCAGCCCCAGCATTTT. Translation: CASSLGGASNQPQHF. The full variable domain, completed using reference TRBV28 and TRBJ1-5, is DVKVTQSSRYLVKRTGEKVFLECVQDMDHENMFWYRQDPGLGLRLIYFSYDVKMKEKGDIPEGYSVSREKKERFSLILESASTNQTSMYLCASSLGGASNQPQHFGDGTRLSIL.